This is a list of T cell receptor beta chains from one sample in a study of human T cells and chemical hapten exposure. TCRdb redid the calling of the RACE reads with MiXCR, one entry per CDR3 protein. This table has tens of thousands of distinct CDR3 sequences, around 15% appearing once. The source was whole blood, collected in connection with sensitization to the hapten diphenylcyclopropenone (DPC). These receptors were obtained from a woman aged 45-65 years with alopecia areata. Some clones in this sample may be carry-over from other donors' samples. Both conserved end residues are part of each CDR3. D genes are given only for firm matches. Clone sizes are given selectively: once, few, many, or a class where the clone is expanded.

NA NA TRBJ2-3 TRBV7-9 TGTGCCAGCCCAGATACGCAGTATTTT CASPDTQYF
NA NA TRBJ1-1 TRBV4-3 TGCGCCAGCAGCCAATCCCGCACGATTGAAGCTTTCTTT CASSQSRTIEAFF
NA NA TRBJ2-7 TRBV6-5 TGTGCCAGCAGTGAACCAGCCTCGTACGAGCAGTACTTC CASSEPASYEQYF
NA NA TRBJ2-5 TRBV28 TGTGCCAGCAGTGCAGCCACCGGGACGGGGGAAGAGACCCAGTACTTC CASSAATGTGEETQYF
TRBD1 NA TRBJ1-5 TRBV5-6 TGTGCCAGCAGCCCCGGACAGGGGAGTAATCAGCCCCAGCATTTT CASSPGQGSNQPQHF
TRBD1 NA TRBJ2-1 TRBV5-5 TGTGCCAGCAGTAAAGCGATGGGACAGGAAAATGAGCAGTTCTTC CASSKAMGQENEQFF
NA NA TRBJ1-3 TRBV11-3 TGTGCCAGCACCTGGGGCTCTGGAAACACCATATATTTT CASTWGSGNTIYF
NA NA TRBJ1-2 TRBV6-6 TGTGCCAGCAGTTACTCTGACACTAACTATGGCTACACCTTC CASSYSDTNYGYTF
NA NA TRBJ2-1 TRBV5-4 TGTGCCAGCAGCGGGAGGGGGGGAAATGAGCAGTTCTTC CASSGRGGNEQFF
TRBD1 NA TRBJ2-1 TRBV28 TGTGCCAGCAGTTTACGACAGGGCTCCTACAATGAGCAGTTCTTC CASSLRQGSYNEQFF
TRBD1 few TRBJ2-1 TRBV29-1 TGCAGCGTTCCGGGACAGAGGCTTGATGAGCAGTTCTTC CSVPGQRLDEQFF
NA few TRBJ1-1 TRBV14 TGTGCCAGCAGCCAATCAACGCGAACTGAAGCTTTCTTT CASSQSTRTEAFF
TRBD1 few TRBJ2-7 TRBV5-1 TGCGCCAGCAGCTCGGGACAGGGCTCCTACGAGCAGTACTTC CASSSGQGSYEQYF